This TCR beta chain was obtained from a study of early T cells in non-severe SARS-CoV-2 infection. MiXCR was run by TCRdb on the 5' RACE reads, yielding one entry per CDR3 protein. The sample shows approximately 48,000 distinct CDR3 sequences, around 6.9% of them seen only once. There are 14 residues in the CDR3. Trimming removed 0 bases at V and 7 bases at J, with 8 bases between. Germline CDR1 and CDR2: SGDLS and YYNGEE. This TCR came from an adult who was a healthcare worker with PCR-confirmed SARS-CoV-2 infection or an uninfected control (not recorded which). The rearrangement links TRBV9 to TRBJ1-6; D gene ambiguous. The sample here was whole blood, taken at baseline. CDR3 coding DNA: TGTGCCAGCAGCGTAGAGTACGGAAATTCACCCCTCCACTTT. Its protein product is CASSVEYGNSPLHF.